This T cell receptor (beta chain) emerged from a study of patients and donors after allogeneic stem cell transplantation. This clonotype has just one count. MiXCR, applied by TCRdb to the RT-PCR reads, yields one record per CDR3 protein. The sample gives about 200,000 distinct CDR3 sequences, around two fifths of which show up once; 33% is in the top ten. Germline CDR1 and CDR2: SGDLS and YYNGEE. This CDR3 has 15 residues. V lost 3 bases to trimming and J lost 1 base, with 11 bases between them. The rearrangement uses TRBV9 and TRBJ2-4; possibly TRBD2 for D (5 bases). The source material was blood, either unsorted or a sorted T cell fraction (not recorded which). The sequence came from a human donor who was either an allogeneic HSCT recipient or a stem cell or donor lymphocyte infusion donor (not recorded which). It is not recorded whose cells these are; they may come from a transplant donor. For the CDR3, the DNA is TGTGCCAGCAGCGCCACCTCGGGGGCCAAAAACATTCAGTACTTC. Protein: CASSATSGAKNIQYF.